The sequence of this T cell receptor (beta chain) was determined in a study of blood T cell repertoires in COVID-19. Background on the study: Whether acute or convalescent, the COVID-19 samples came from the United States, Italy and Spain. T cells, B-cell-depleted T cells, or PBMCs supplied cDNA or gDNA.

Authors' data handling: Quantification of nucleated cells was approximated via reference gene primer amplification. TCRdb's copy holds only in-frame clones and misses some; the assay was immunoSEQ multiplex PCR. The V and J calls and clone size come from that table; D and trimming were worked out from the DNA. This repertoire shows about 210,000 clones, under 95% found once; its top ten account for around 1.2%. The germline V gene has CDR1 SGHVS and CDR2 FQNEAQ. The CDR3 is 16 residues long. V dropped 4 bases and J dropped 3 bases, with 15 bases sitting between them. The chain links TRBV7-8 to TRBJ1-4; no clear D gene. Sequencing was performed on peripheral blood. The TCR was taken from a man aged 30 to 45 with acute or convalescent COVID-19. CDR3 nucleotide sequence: TGTGCCAGCAGCTCAAGCCGCGGGCTAGCTAATGAAAAACTGTTTTTT. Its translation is CASSSSRGLANEKLFF.